The clone carrying this TCR beta chain was observed a handful of times. The entry originates in a study of blood T cell repertoires in COVID-19. V was clipped by 3 bases and J by 3 bases; unmatched bases: 5. The V gene's germline CDR1 is MNHEY and CDR2 SMNVEV (reference sequence). The length of the CDR3 is 15 residues. In the authors' workflow: Estimation of nucleated cell counts relied on the amplification of reference gene primers. Assay: immunoSEQ multiplex PCR; the TCRdb copy retains only in-frame clones and omits some. D and trimming were read from the DNA, whereas the V and J calls and clone size are those reported in that table. The sample lists fewer than 400,000 clones, more than 70% occurring once.

The sequencing input was peripheral blood. This receptor was identified in a young man with active or convalescent COVID-19. The genes are TRBV27 and TRBJ1-5, with 7 bases aligning to TRBD1. CDR3 amino acids: CASSFGTAANQPQHF. As DNA, the CDR3 is TGTGCCAGCAGTTTTGGGACAGCGGCCAATCAGCCCCAGCATTTT.